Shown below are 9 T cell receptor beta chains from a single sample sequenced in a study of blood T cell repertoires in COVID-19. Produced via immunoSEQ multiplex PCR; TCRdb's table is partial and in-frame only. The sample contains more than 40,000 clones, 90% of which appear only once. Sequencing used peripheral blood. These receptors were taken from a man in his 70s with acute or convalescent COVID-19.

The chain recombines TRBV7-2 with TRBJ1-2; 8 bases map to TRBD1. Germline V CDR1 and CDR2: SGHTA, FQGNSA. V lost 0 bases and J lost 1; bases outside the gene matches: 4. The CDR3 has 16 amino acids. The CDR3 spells CASSLADTGGNYGYTF. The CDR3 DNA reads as TGTGCCAGCAGCTTAGCCGATACAGGGGGTAACTATGGCTACACCTTC.

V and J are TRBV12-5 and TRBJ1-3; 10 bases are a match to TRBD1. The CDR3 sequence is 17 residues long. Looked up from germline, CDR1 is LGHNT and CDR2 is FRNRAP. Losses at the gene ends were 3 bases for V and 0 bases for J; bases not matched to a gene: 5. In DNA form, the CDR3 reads TGTGCTAGTGGTTTCGGGGACAGGGGTACCTCTGGAAACACCATATATTTT. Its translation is CASGFGDRGTSGNTIYF. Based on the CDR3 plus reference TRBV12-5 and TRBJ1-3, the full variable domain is DARVTQTPRHKVTEMGQEVTMRCQPILGHNTVFWYRQTMMQGLELLAYFRNRAPLDDSGMPKDRFSAEMPDATLATLKIQPSEPRDSAVYFCASGFGDRGTSGNTIYFGEGSWLTVV.

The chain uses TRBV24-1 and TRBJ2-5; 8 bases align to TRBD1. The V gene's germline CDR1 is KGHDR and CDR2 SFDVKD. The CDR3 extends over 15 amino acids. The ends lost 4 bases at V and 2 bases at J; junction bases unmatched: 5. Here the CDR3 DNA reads TGTGCCACCAGTGACATGGGACAGGAACAAGAGACCCAGTACTTC. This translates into CATSDMGQEQETQYF.

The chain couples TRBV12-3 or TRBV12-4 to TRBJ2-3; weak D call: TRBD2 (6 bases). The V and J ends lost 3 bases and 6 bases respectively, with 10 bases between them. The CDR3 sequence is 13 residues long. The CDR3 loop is CASSFAGWDTQYF. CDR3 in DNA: TGTGCCAGCAGTTTTGCGGGGTGGGATACGCAGTATTTT.

The CDR3 reads CASSTYTGANEQYF. In DNA form, the CDR3 reads TGTGCCAGTAGTACCTACACAGGAGCCAACGAGCAGTACTTC. The chain uses TRBV19 and TRBJ2-7; maybe TRBD1 (5 bases). This CDR3 is 14 amino acids long. Germline assignment: CDR1 LNHDA and CDR2 SQIVND (reference sequence). V was pared by 4 bases and J by 5 bases, with 15 bases between.

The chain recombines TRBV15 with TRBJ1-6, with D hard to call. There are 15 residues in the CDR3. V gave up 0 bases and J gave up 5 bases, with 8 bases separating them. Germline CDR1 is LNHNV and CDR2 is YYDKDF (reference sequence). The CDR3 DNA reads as TGTGCCACCAGCAGAGAGCAGGAAAATAATTCACCCCTCCACTTT. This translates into CATSREQENNSPLHF.

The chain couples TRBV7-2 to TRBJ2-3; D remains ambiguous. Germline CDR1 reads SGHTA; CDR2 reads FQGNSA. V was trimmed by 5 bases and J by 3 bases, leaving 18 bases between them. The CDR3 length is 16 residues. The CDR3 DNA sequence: TGTGCCAGCAGCCAGCGCAAACGGTCGCAAACAGATACGCAGTATTTT. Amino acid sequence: CASSQRKRSQTDTQYF.

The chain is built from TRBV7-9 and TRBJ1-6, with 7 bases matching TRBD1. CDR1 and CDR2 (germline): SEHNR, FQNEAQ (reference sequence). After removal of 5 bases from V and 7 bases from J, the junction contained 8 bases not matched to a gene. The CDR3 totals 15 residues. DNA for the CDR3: TGTGCCAGCAGCCCCGAGACAGGGCCAAATTCACCCCTCCACTTT. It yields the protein CASSPETGPNSPLHF.

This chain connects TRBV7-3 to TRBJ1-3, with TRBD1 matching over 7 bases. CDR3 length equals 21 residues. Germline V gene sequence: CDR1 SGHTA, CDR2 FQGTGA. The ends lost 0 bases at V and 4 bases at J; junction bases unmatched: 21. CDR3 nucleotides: TGTGCCAGCAGCTTAACGTTCGACGCCACCCTGACAGGGATGAGAGGAAACACCATATATTTT. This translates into CASSLTFDATLTGMRGNTIYF.